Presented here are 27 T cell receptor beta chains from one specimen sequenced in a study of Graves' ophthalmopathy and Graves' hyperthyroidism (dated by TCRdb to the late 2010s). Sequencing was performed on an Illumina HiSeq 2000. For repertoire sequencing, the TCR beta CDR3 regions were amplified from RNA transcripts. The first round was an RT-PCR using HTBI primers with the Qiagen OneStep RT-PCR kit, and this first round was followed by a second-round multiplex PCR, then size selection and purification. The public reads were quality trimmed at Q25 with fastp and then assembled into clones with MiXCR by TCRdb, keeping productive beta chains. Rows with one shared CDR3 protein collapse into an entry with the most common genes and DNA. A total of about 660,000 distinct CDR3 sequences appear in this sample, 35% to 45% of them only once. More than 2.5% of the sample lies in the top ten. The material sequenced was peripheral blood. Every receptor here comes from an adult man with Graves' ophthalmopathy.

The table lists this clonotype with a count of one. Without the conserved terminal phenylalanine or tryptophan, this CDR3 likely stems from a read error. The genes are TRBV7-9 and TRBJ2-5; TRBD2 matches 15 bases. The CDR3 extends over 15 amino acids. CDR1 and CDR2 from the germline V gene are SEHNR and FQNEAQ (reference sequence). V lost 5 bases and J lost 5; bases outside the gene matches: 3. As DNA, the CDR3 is TGTGCCAGCAGCCAGGGGACTAGCGGGGGGGAGACCCAGTACCTC. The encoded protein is CASSQGTSGGETQYL.

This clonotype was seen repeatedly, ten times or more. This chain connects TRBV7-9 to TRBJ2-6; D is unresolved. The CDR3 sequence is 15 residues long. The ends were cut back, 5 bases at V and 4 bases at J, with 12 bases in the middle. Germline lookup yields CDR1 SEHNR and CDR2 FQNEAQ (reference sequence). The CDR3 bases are TGTGCCAGCAGCCCCTCGGTTGCCGGGGCCAACGTCCTGACTTTC. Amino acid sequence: CASSPSVAGANVLTF.

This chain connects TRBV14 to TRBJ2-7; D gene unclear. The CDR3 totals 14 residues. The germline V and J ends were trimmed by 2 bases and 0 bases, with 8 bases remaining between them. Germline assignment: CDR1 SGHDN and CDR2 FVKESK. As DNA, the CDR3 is TGTGCCAGCAGCCAATCGGTGTCCTCCTACGAGCAGTACTTC. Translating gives CASSQSVSSYEQYF.

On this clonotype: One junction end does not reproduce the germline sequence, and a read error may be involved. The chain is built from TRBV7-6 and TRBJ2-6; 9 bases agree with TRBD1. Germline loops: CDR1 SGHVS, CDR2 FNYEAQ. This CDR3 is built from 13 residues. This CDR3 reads CASSRTGDNVLTF. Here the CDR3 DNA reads TGTGCCAGCAGCCGGACAGGGGACAACGTCCTGACTTTC.

This CDR3 reads CASSFRVGSTDTQYF. The DNA for the CDR3 is TGTGCCAGCAGCTTCAGGGTGGGAAGCACAGATACGCAGTATTTT. V and J are TRBV7-2 and TRBJ2-3, with D perhaps matching TRBD1 (5 bases). The V gene's germline CDR1 is SGHTA and CDR2 FQGNSA. V shed 3 bases and J shed 0 bases, with 10 bases lying between them. This CDR3 comprises 15 residues.

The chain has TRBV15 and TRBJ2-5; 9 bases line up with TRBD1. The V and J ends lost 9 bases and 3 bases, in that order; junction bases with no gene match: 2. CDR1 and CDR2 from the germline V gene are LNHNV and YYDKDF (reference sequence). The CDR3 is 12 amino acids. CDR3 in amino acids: CATRQGEETQYF. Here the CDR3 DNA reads TGTGCCACACGACAGGGGGAAGAGACCCAGTACTTC.

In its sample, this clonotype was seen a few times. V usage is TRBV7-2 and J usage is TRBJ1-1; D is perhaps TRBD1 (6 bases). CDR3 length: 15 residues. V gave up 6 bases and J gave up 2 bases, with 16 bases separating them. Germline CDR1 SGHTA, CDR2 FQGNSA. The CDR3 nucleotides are TGTGCCAGCAGGGGAGGAGGGGGGCCCAACACTGAAGCTTTCTTT. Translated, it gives CASRGGGGPNTEAFF.

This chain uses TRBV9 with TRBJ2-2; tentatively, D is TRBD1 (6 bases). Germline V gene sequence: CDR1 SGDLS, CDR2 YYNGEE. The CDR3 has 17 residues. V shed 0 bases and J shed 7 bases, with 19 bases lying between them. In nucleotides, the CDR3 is TGTGCCAGCAGCGTAGCTAAGATCTTGACAGGTCGCGGGGAGCTGTTTTTT. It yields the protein CASSVAKILTGRGELFF.

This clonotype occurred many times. The CDR3: CATSRVIVETQYF. CDR3 DNA sequence: TGTGCCACCAGCAGAGTTATCGTAGAGACCCAGTACTTC. This chain uses TRBV15 with TRBJ2-5; D unresolved. This CDR3 is built from 13 residues. Trimming pared 1 base from V and 4 bases from J, leaving 7 bases between. Germline values: CDR1 LNHNV, CDR2 YYDKDF (reference sequence).

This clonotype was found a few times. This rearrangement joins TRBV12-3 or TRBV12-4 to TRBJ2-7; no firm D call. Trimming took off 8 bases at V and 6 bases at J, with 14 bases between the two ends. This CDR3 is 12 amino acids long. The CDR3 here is CASGSGALEQYF. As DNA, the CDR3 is TGTGCCAGCGGTTCCGGCGCCCTCGAGCAGTACTTC.

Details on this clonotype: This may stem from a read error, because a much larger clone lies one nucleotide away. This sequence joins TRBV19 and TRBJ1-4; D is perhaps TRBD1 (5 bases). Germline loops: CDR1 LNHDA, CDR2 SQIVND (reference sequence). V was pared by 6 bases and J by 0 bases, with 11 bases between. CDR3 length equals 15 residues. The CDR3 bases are TGTGCCAGTAGACCGGGGGAGACAACTAATGAAAAACTGTTTTTT. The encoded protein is CASRPGETTNEKLFF.

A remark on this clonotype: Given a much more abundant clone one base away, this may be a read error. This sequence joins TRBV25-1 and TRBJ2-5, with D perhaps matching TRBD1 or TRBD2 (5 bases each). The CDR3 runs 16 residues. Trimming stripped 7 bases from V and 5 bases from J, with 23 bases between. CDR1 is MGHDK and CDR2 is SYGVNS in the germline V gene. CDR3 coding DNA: TGTGCCAGCACCACCCGGGGCAGAATAAAGTCGGAGACCCAGTACTTC. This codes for CASTTRGRIKSETQYF.

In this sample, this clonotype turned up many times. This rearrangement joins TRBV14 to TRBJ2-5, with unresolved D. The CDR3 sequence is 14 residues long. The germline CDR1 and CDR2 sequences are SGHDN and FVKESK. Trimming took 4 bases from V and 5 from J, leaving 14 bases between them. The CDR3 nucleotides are TGTGCCAGCAGCCGATACAGTGGGTGGGAGACCCAGTACTTC. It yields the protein CASSRYSGWETQYF.

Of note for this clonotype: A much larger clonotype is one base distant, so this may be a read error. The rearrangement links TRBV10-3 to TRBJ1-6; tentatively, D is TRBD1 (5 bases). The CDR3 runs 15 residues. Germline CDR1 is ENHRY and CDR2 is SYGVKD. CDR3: CASSGSGVWNSPLHF. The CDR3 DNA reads TGTGCCAGCAGTGGTTCGGGGGTATGGAATTCACCCCTCCACTTT.

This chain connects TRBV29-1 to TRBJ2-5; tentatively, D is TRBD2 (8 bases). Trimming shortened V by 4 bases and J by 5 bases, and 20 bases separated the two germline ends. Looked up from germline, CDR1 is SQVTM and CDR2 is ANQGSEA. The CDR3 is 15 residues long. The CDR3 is CSVARTGGTRETQYF. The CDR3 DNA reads TGCAGCGTTGCTAGGACAGGAGGGACTAGGGAGACCCAGTACTTC.

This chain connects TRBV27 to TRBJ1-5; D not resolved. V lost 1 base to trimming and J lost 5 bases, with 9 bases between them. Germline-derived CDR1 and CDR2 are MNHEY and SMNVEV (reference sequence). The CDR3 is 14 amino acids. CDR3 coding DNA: TGTGCCAGCAGTTTATTCGGCGGGGATCAGCCCCAGCATTTT. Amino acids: CASSLFGGDQPQHF.

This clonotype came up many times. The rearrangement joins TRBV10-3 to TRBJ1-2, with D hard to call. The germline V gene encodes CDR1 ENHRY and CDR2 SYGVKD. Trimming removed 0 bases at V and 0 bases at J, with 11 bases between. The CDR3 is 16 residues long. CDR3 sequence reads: CAISESAASANYGYTF. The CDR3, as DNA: TGTGCCATCAGTGAGTCGGCAGCTTCAGCTAACTATGGCTACACCTTC.

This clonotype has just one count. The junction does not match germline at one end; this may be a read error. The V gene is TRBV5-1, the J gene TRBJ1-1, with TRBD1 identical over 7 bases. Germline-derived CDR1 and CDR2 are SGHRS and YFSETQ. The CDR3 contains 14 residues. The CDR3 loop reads CASSPGQANTDAFF. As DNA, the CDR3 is TGCGCCAGCAGCCCAGGACAGGCGAACACTGATGCTTTCTTT.

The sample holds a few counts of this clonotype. The CDR3 nucleotides read TGTGCCAGCAGGGGCCGATCCTTACACTATGGCTACACCTTC. Amino acids: CASRGRSLHYGYTF. This chain joins TRBV12-3 or TRBV12-4 and TRBJ1-2; D not resolved. V shed 6 bases and J shed 3 bases, with 14 bases lying between them. The CDR3 runs 14 residues.

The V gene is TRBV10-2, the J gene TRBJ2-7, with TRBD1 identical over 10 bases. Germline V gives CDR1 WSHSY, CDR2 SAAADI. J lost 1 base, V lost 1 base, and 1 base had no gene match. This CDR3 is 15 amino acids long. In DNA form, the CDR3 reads TGCGCCAGCAGTGAGTGGGGACAGGGGTCCTACGAGCAGTACTTC. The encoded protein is CASSEWGQGSYEQYF.

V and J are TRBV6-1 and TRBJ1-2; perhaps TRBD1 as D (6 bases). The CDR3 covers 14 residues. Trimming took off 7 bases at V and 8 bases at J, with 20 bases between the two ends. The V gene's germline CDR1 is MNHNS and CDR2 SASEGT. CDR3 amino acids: CASTKGRPQGGYTF. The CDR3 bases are TGTGCCAGCACCAAAGGGAGACCCCAGGGGGGCTACACCTTC.

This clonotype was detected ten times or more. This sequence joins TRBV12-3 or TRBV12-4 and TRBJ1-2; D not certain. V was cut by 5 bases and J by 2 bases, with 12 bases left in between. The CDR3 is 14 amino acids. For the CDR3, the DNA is TGTGCCAGCAGTCCCCCCGGCCTCAACTATGGCTACACCTTC. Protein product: CASSPPGLNYGYTF.

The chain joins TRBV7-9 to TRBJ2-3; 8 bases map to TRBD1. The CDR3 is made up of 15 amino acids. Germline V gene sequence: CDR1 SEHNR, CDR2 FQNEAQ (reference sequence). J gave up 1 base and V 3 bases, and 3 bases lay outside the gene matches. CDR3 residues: CASSFGQGRTDTQYF. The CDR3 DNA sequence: TGTGCCAGCAGCTTCGGACAGGGCCGCACAGATACGCAGTATTTT.

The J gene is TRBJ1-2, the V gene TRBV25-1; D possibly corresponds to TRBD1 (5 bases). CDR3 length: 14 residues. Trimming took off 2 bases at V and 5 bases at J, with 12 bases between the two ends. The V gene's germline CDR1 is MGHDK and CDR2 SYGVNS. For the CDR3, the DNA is TGTGCCAGCAGTGAACCCGGACAAGGTTATGGCTACACCTTC. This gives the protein CASSEPGQGYGYTF.

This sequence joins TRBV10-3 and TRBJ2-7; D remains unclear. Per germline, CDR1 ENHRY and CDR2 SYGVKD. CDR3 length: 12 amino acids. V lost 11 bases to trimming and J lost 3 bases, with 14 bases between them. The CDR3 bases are TGTGCCGCAGGCCTATCGAGCTACGAGCAGTACTTC. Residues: CAAGLSSYEQYF.

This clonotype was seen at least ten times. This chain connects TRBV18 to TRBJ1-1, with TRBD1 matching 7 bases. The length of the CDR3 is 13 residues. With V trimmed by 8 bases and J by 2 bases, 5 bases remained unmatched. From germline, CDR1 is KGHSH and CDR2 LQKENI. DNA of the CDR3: TGTGCCAGCAGTACAGGGGAAAACACTGAAGCTTTCTTT. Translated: CASSTGENTEAFF.

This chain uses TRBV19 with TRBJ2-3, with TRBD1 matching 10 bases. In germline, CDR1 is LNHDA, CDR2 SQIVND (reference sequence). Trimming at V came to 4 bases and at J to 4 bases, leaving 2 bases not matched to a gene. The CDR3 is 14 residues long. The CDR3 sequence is CASSTGQGADTQYF. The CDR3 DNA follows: TGTGCCAGTAGTACCGGACAGGGGGCAGATACGCAGTATTTT.